This T cell receptor beta chain was profiled in a study of T cell repertoires in cytomegalovirus infection (dated by TCRdb to the late 2010s). With regard to the full study: The HLA type of each donor mattered for the analysis, because public TCR beta signatures pointed to carriage of CMV infection along with the matching HLA type. Study-wide findings and limitations: The ex vivo response was dominated by HLA-C-restricted CMV-specific TCR beta clonotypes, which also provided the single most frequent clonotype in two of eight donors. Cumulative frequency of public TCR beta family members discriminated carriers of CMV infection plus the relevant HLA type in this cohort and an independent approximately 370-donor cohort.

The CDR3, from cysteine to phenylalanine, totals 15 residues. The CDR3 DNA has 45 bases and is translated from base 1. CDR1 and CDR2 were assigned from the germline V gene as MNHGY and SAAAGT. V gives up 4 bases and J gives up 2 bases, and the segment between their germline ends measures 13 bases. A note on this clonotype: This clone's antigen is unknown. The record has no base qualities; no much larger clone is one base away.

Instrument on record: Illumina HiSeq 1500. TCRdb reprocessed the public reads (quality trimming at Q25 with fastp, clone calling with MiXCR) and kept in-frame beta chains. One record per CDR3 amino acid sequence lists the most common genes and DNA. For this sample the table gives about 740,000 distinct CDR3 sequences, of which 35% to 45% were detected only once. 2.5% to 3% of the sample is in the top ten clones. This clonotype was sampled from a human donor in good health (CMV status not recorded). Some clones in this sample may be carry-over from other donors' samples. Sequenced material: PBMCs. The chain links TRBV6-8 with TRBJ2-3; D gene: possibly TRBD1, on 6 matching bases. For the CDR3, the sequence is CASSLQGIATDTQYF. DNA sequence: TGTGCCAGCAGTTTACAGGGTATAGCCACAGATACGCAGTATTTT.